This T cell receptor beta chain was captured by sequencing in a study of T cells in Graves' hyperthyroidism and ophthalmopathy. Study-wide results and limits: Median prediction lead before ophthalmopathy onset was about 6.5 months with the model.

Ophthalmopathy patients had moderate-to-severe active disease, CAS ≥3, NOSPECS ≥4, and disease duration under 3 months. Extraction of PBMCs used approximately 10 ml of fresh peripheral blood. Germline CDR1 and CDR2: MNHEY and SMNVEV (reference sequence). V was trimmed by 8 bases and J by 7 bases, leaving 17 bases between them. The CDR3 spans 13 residues. Details on this clonotype: The antigen remains undetermined.

Researchers amplified the TCR beta CDR3 regions from RNA transcripts. Researchers ran a first-round RT-PCR on the TCR CDR3 using the HTBI primer set. TCRdb reanalysed the multiplex PCR reads using MiXCR and keeps one entry per CDR3 protein. The table records approximately 400,000 distinct CDR3 sequences, more than 13% of them present only once. This receptor was taken from a man aged 45 to 65 with Graves' ophthalmopathy. The specimen was blood. The chain combines TRBV27 with TRBJ1-2, with D perhaps matching TRBD1 (6 bases). CDR3 residues: CASGDAGERGYTF. The CDR3 DNA reads TGTGCCAGCGGGGACGCAGGGGAGCGTGGCTACACCTTC.